The 22 T cell receptor beta chains reported below all come from one sample, sequenced in a study of T-cell reconstitution after alpha-beta-depleted transplantation in children (dated by TCRdb to 2016 to 2017). The treatment or condition label corresponds to: allogeneic hematopoietic cell transplantation with graft depleted of TCRalphabeta T cells and CD19 B cells. The library was built by means of PCR. The instrument given in TCRdb is Illumina HiSeq 2500. TCR library preparation used molecular barcoding, with unique molecular identifiers applied to normalize quantification of the TCRbeta repertoire. TCRdb's own reprocessing of the public reads used fastp at Q25 and MiXCR and kept productive beta chains. Entries that share a CDR3 protein sequence are merged under the most common genes and DNA. The sample profile shows around 120,000 distinct CDR3 sequences; about 23% of them were found once. The top ten hold roughly a tenth of the sample.

The sample consisted of PBMCs, mostly from graft donor cells, taken 180 days after TCRalphabeta/CD19-depleted stem cell transplant. Receptors originate from a male patient aged 2 to 9 who had a stem cell transplant for chronic granulomatous disease, so the T cells may come from the graft donor.

V usage is TRBV15 and J usage is TRBJ2-1; 10 bases agree with TRBD1. Germline assignment: CDR1 LNHNV and CDR2 YYDKDF (reference sequence). The CDR3 runs 19 residues. J gave up 4 bases and V 0 bases, and 12 bases lay outside the gene matches. The CDR3 DNA reads as TGTGCCACCAGCAGAGATCATCGTAGTCGGGACAGGGGATACAATGAGCAGTTCTTC. Protein product: CATSRDHRSRDRGYNEQFF.

This chain joins TRBV12-3 or TRBV12-4 and TRBJ1-5, with 7 bases identical to TRBD1. Unmatched junction bases numbered 5, after V lost 6 bases and J lost 0 bases. The length of the CDR3 is 15 residues. CDR3 DNA sequence: TGTGCCAGCAGCCAGGACAGGATTAGCAATCAGCCCCAGCATTTT. This translates into CASSQDRISNQPQHF.

This clonotype has at least ten counts. The chain has TRBV12-3 or TRBV12-4 and TRBJ1-4; possible D gene TRBD1, 5 bases. CDR3 length equals 14 residues. V was pared by 3 bases and J by 7 bases, with 12 bases between. For the CDR3, the DNA is TGTGCCAGCAGTTTTTTGGGGACCCTTGAAAAACTGTTTTTT. Its protein is CASSFLGTLEKLFF.

This chain uses TRBV29-1 with TRBJ2-5; TRBD1 aligns across 7 bases. CDR1 is SQVTM and CDR2 is ANQGSEA in the germline V gene. The V segment lost 5 bases and the J segment 2 bases; nucleotides outside the gene matches: 14. The length of the CDR3 is 16 residues. In DNA form, the CDR3 reads TGCAGCGTTTGTACACTACAGGGGATAATACAAGAGACCCAGTACTTC. The encoded protein is CSVCTLQGIIQETQYF.

The V call is TRBV15, the J call TRBJ1-3; maybe TRBD1 (6 bases). V was cut by 4 bases and J by 4 bases, with 14 bases left in between. The CDR3 is made up of 15 amino acids. Germline V gene data show CDR1 as LNHNV and CDR2 as YYDKDF (reference sequence). The CDR3 is CATSTAHRVGNTIYF. The DNA for the CDR3 is TGTGCCACCAGCACTGCTCACAGGGTCGGAAACACCATATATTTT.

This clonotype appeared a few times. A single base separates this from a much larger clone, so it may be a read error. The chain has TRBV7-3 and TRBJ2-3; unclear D gene. The CDR3 consists of 13 residues. Germline loops: CDR1 SGHTA, CDR2 FQGTGA. V was trimmed by 1 base and J by 4 bases, leaving 6 bases between them. The chain's CDR3 is CASSLMGADTQYF. CDR3 DNA: TGTGCCAGCAGCTTAATGGGCGCAGATACGCAGTATTTT.

The chain carries TRBV12-3 or TRBV12-4 and TRBJ1-1, with 7 bases fitting TRBD1. V trimming: 6 bases; J trimming: 5 bases; junction bases outside the gene matches: 9. The CDR3 extends over 14 amino acids. The CDR3 nucleotides read TGTGCCAGCAGAACAGGGGCACTGGGGACTGAAGCTTTCTTT. Residues: CASRTGALGTEAFF.

This clonotype was found a few times. The V call is TRBV12-3 or TRBV12-4, the J call TRBJ2-1; D gene uncertain. V shed 6 bases and J shed 13 bases, with 13 bases lying between them. The CDR3 extends over 11 amino acids. The DNA for the CDR3 is TGTGCCAGCAGCCAACCCTATGCTCAGTTCTTC. It codes for CASSQPYAQFF.

Comment on this clonotype: Given a much more abundant clone one base away, this may be a read error. The rearrangement uses TRBV29-1 and TRBJ2-4; D gene ambiguous. The CDR3 is 12 amino acids. Germline assignment: CDR1 SQVTM and CDR2 ANQGSEA. DNA of the CDR3: TGCAGCGTTGGAGGTGGGGTGAACATGCAGTACTTC. Protein product: CSVGGGVNMQYF.

This chain's CDR3 is CASSLDSSGHFTDTQYF. DNA for the CDR3: TGCGCCAGCAGCTTGGATTCTAGCGGTCATTTCACAGATACGCAGTATTTT. The V gene is TRBV5-1, the J gene TRBJ2-3; 7 bases match TRBD2. CDR1 and CDR2 from the germline V gene are SGHRS and YFSETQ. The CDR3 consists of 17 residues. The trim removed 0 bases at V and 2 bases at J, leaving 9 bases unmatched.

This clonotype was observed a handful of times. The J gene is TRBJ1-1, the V gene TRBV20-1, with 7 bases lining up with TRBD1. The CDR3 spans 12 residues. J lost 6 bases, V lost 6 bases, and 7 bases had no gene match. Germline values: CDR1 DFQATT, CDR2 SNEGSKA (reference sequence). CDR3 loop: CSAIDRVPEAFF. CDR3 coding DNA: TGCAGTGCCATCGACAGGGTCCCTGAAGCTTTCTTT.

This rearrangement joins TRBV6-6 to TRBJ2-1; TRBD1 might be the D (5 bases). CDR3 length: 13 residues. V shed 5 bases and J shed 4 bases, with 9 bases lying between them. Germline assignment: CDR1 MNHNY and CDR2 SVGAGI (reference sequence). This CDR3 is CASSVPGYNEQFF. For the CDR3, the DNA is TGTGCCAGCAGTGTCCCAGGGTACAATGAGCAGTTCTTC.

A few counts support this clonotype. The V call is TRBV6-5, the J call TRBJ2-2; D remains ambiguous. CDR3 length equals 15 residues. CDR1 MNHEY and CDR2 SVGAGI come from the germline V gene. V was cut by 0 bases and J by 5 bases, with 10 bases left in between. CDR3 protein: CASSYSKVSTGELFF. The CDR3 DNA is TGTGCCAGCAGTTACTCGAAGGTCTCGACCGGGGAGCTGTTTTTT.

This clonotype was found a few times. The chain recombines TRBV20-1 with TRBJ2-2, with D hard to call. Germline V CDR1 and CDR2: DFQATT, SNEGSKA (reference sequence). This CDR3 is 15 amino acids long. Trimming removed 1 base from V and 2 bases from J, with 11 bases in between. CDR3 nucleotides: TGCAGTGCTAGAGTTCAGAACGGCAACACCGGGGAGCTGTTTTTT. Translating gives CSARVQNGNTGELFF.

The V gene is TRBV7-3, the J gene TRBJ2-1; 8 bases align to TRBD1. Trimming cost V 4 bases and J 7 bases; bases outside gene matches: 9. Germline CDR1 reads SGHTA; CDR2 reads FQGTGA. This CDR3 contains 15 residues. For the CDR3, the DNA is TGTGCCAGCAGCTATACAGGGGGTTTGATGAATGAGCAGTTCTTC. Protein: CASSYTGGLMNEQFF.

V gene TRBV7-8 combines with J gene TRBJ2-3, with D possibly matching TRBD1 (6 bases). Trimming left V 7 bases short and J 1 base short, with 12 bases between. This CDR3 spans 14 amino acids. The germline gives CDR1 SGHVS, CDR2 FQNEAQ. In DNA, the CDR3 is TGTGCCAGCAAGCTTGGGGGCTGCACAGATACGCAGTATTTT. Its translation is CASKLGGCTDTQYF.

This clonotype showed up just a few times. The genes are TRBV6-1 and TRBJ2-5; 8 bases agree with TRBD2. The CDR3 is 14 residues long. V lost 3 bases and J lost 5; bases outside the gene matches: 5. The germline CDR1 and CDR2 sequences are MNHNS and SASEGT. The CDR3: CASSDGGGLETQYF. Written as DNA, the CDR3 is TGTGCCAGCAGTGACGGGGGGGGTCTGGAGACCCAGTACTTC.

The chain joins TRBV7-2 to TRBJ1-3, with 7 bases fitting TRBD1. J lost 7 bases, V lost 5 bases, and 8 bases had no gene match. Germline values: CDR1 SGHTA, CDR2 FQGNSA. The CDR3 length is 14 residues. Written as DNA, the CDR3 is TGTGCCAGCAGCCCAGGGGGAAGGGATAACACCATATATTTT. It is translated as CASSPGGRDNTIYF. Based on the CDR3 plus reference TRBV7-2 and TRBJ1-3, the full variable domain is GAGVSQSPSNKVTEKGKDVELRCDPISGHTALYWYRQSLGQGLEFLIYFQGNSAPDKSGLPSDRFSAERTGGSVSTLTIQRTQQEDSAVYLCASSPGGRDNTIYFGEGSWLTVV.

There are many counts of this clonotype. This chain connects TRBV2 to TRBJ2-2; TRBD2 matches at 7 bases. Unmatched junction bases numbered 5, after V lost 7 bases and J lost 0 bases. Germline V gene sequence: CDR1 SNHLY, CDR2 FYNNEI. This CDR3 spans 15 amino acids. The CDR3 nucleotides are TGTGCCAGCAATGGGAGGGCAGCGAACACCGGGGAGCTGTTTTTT. Its protein product is CASNGRAANTGELFF. The whole variable domain, remainder taken from reference TRBV2 and TRBJ2-2, is EPEVTQTPSHQVTQMGQEVILRCVPISNHLYFYWYRQILGQKVEFLVSFYNNEISEKSEIFDDQFSVERPDGSNFTLKIRSTKLEDSAMYFCASNGRAANTGELFFGEGSRLTVL.

This clonotype was counted ten times or more. This chain uses TRBV10-1 with TRBJ2-4; TRBD1 might be the D (6 bases). Deletions cut 0 bases from V and 9 bases from J, with 6 bases between. The CDR3 contains 12 residues. Germline values: CDR1 WNHNN, CDR2 SYGVQD (reference sequence). In nucleotides, the CDR3 is TGCGCCAGCAGTGAGTCAGGGGGCATTCAGTACTTC. Protein product: CASSESGGIQYF.

The chain employs TRBV24-1 and TRBJ2-3; TRBD1 matches 12 bases. Germline lookup yields CDR1 KGHDR and CDR2 SFDVKD. J lost 4 bases, V lost 3 bases, and 4 bases had no gene match. This CDR3 has 16 residues. The CDR3 DNA sequence: TGTGCCACCAGTGATCCGGGACAGGGGGCCCCAGATACGCAGTATTTT. This sequence encodes CATSDPGQGAPDTQYF.

This clonotype was observed at least ten times. The chain recombines TRBV2 with TRBJ2-2; D might be TRBD1 (6 bases). V lost 1 base and J lost 2, with 8 bases in between. Germline V CDR1 and CDR2: SNHLY, FYNNEI. This CDR3 spans 15 amino acids. Written as DNA, the CDR3 is TGTGCCAGCAGTGAAGGTGGGGGCAACACCGGGGAGCTGTTTTTT. This translates into CASSEGGGNTGELFF. The variable domain in full, completed from reference TRBV2 and TRBJ2-2, reads EPEVTQTPSHQVTQMGQEVILRCVPISNHLYFYWYRQILGQKVEFLVSFYNNEISEKSEIFDDQFSVERPDGSNFTLKIRSTKLEDSAMYFCASSEGGGNTGELFFGEGSRLTVL.